This is a list of T cell receptor beta chains from one sample in a study of a mutant IDH1 vaccine in newly diagnosed glioma. Antigens for these TCRs are unknown. Assay used: immunoSEQ multiplex PCR; TCRdb lists only in-frame clones, some missing. This table has around 55,000 clones, about 80% appearing once. The sample in question was PBMCs, obtained from a glioma patient whose treatment included an IDH1 peptide vaccine. These receptor sequences come from a middle-aged man with glioma. The CDR3 runs from the conserved cysteine through the conserved F or W. The D gene is left open where the match is weak. Size tells how often a clone was seen (once, few, many) or the class of an expanded clone, and some rows leave it out.

TRBJ2-3 | - | TRBD1 | TRBV7-6 | CASSSQTGSTDTQYF | TGTGCCAGCAGCTCACAGACAGGGAGCACAGATACGCAGTATTTT
TRBJ2-7 | - | - | TRBV6-1 | CASIGGGTYEQYF | TGTGCCAGCATAGGTGGGGGTACCTACGAGCAGTACTTC
TRBJ1-2 | - | - | TRBV27 | CASSQDSNYGYTF | TGTGCCAGCAGTCAAGACAGTAACTATGGCTACACCTTC
TRBJ2-3 | - | - | TRBV30 | CAWSVAGDTQYF | TGTGCCTGGAGTGTCGCGGGAGATACGCAGTATTTT
TRBJ2-7 | - | TRBD1 | TRBV4-1 | CASSRDLGQGVSYEQYF | TGCGCCAGCAGCCGAGACCTCGGACAGGGGGTTTCCTACGAGCAGTACTTC
TRBJ1-5 | few | - | TRBV2 | CASSEILQGGKQPQHF | TGTGCCAGCAGTGAGATACTTCAGGGCGGGAAACAGCCCCAGCATTTT
TRBJ1-1 | - | - | TRBV2 | CASSRTAMNTEAFF | TGTGCCAGCAGTCGGACCGCTATGAACACTGAAGCTTTCTTT
TRBJ2-7 | - | TRBD1 | TRBV29-1 | CSVHRDSSYEQYF | TGCAGCGTCCACCGGGACAGCTCCTACGAGCAGTACTTC
TRBJ1-6 | - | TRBD1 | TRBV27 | CASNSGTGYSPLHF | TGTGCCAGCAATTCCGGGACAGGGTATTCACCCCTCCACTTT
TRBJ1-6 | few | - | TRBV10-3 | CAIAQSLDLGSPLHF | TGTGCCATCGCGCAGTCCCTCGACTTGGGCTCACCCCTCCACTTT
TRBJ1-2 | - | TRBD1 | TRBV6-5 | CASTPGTGGYTF | TGTGCCAGCACCCCTGGGACAGGCGGCTACACCTTC
TRBJ1-1 | - | TRBD1 | TRBV7-2 | CASSQGQWLEAFF | TGTGCCAGCAGCCAGGGACAGTGGCTTGAAGCTTTCTTT